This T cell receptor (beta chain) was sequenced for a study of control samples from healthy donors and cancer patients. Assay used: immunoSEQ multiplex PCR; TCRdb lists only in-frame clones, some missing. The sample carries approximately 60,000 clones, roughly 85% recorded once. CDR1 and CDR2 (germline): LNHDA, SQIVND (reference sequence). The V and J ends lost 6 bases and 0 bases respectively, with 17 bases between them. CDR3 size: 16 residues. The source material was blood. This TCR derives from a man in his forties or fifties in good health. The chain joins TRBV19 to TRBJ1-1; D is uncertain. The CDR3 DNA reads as TGTGCCAGTAGCCCACCTATTTATTTCGTGAACACTGAAGCTTTCTTT. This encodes CASSPPIYFVNTEAFF.